This entry is about one T cell receptor (beta chain). The antigen is not known. PCR was performed a second time for roughly 7 to 12 cycles using a sample-barcoded 5' primer and a J-beta primer mix. A single record per CDR3 protein comes from TCRdb applying MiXCR to the 5' RACE reads. In the table there are over 1,300,000 distinct CDR3 sequences, approximately 60% of which are singletons. Total RNA extracted from each sample amounted to at least 6 micrograms. This entry is derived from a study of blood T cells in healthy people across ages. General study results and limits: Because sorting was not performed, PBMCs prevented conclusive naive versus antigen-experienced comparison. Greater diversity and more naive CD4+ cells were seen in long-lived donors than in aged donors.

Germline V gene data show CDR1 as MGHRA and CDR2 as YSYEKL. CDR3 size: 14 residues. Deletions cut 0 bases from V and 5 bases from J, with 10 bases between. What was sequenced was blood. This sequence originates from a man between 18 and 35 years old in good health. V is TRBV4-1 and J is TRBJ1-1, with D unresolved. CDR3 coding DNA: TGCGCCAGCAGCCAAGATAGACGGGTTACTGAAGCTTTCTTT. It yields the protein CASSQDRRVTEAFF.